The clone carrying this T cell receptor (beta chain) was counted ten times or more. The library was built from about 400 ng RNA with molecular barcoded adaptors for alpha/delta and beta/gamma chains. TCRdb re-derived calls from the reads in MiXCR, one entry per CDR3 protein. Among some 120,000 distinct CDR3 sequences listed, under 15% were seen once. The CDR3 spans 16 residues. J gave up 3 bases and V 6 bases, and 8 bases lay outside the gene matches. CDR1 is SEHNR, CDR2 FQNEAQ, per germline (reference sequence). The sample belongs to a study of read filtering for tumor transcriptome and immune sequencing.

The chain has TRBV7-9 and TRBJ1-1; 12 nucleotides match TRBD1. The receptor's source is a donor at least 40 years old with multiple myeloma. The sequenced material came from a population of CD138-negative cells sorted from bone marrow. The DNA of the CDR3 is TGTGCCAGCAGTCCGGGACAGGGGGCCGGGGACACTGAAGCTTTCTTT. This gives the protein CASSPGQGAGDTEAFF.